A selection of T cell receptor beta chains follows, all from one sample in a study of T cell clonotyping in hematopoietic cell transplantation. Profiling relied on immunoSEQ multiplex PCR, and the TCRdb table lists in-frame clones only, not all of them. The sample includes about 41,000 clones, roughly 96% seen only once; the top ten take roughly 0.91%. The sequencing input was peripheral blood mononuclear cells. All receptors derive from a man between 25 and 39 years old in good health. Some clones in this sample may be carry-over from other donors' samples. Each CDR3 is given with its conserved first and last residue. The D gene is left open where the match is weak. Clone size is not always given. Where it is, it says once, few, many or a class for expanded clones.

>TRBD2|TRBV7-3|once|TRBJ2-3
TGTGCCAGCAGCTTAATGACTAGCGCTAACACAGATACGCAGTATTTT
CASSLMTSANTDTQYF
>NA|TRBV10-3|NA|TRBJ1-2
TGTGCCATCAGTGCAGCGCGGGATAACTATGGCTACACCTTC
CAISAARDNYGYTF
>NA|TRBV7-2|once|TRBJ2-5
TGTGCCAGCAGCTTAGGGCTCCCACAAGAGACCCAGTACTTC
CASSLGLPQETQYF
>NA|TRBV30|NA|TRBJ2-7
TGTGCCTGGAGTGTACGACGAGCCTACGAGCAGTACTTC
CAWSVRRAYEQYF
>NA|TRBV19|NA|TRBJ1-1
TGTGCCAGTAGTATAGTCGGGTCCACTGAAGCTTTCTTT
CASSIVGSTEAFF
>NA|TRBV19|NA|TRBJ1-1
TGTGCCAGTAGTACCACAGAGAACACTGAAGCTTTCTTT
CASSTTENTEAFF
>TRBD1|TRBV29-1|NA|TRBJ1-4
TGCAGCGTTCGACAGGGGGGTGAAAAACTGTTTTTT
CSVRQGGEKLFF
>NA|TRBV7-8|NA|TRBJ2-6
TGTGCCACCACCAGTGGGCGCTCTGGGGCCAACGTCCTGACTTTC
CATTSGRSGANVLTF
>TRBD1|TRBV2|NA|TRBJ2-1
TGTGCCAGCAATGTTGTACTCCCGGACAGGTTCGCCTACAATGAGCAGTTCTTC
CASNVVLPDRFAYNEQFF
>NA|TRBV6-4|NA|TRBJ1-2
TGTGCCAGCAGTGAGGGTCAGGGGTATGGCTACACCTTC
CASSEGQGYGYTF
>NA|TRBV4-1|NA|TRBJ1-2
TGCGCCAGCAGCCAAAGGGTTTATGATGGCTACACCTTC
CASSQRVYDGYTF
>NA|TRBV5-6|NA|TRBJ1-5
TGTGCCAGCAGCTTGAGCGGTTGGGTAGATCAGCCCCAGCATTTT
CASSLSGWVDQPQHF
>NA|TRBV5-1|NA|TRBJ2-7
TGCGCCAGCAGCTTTGCGGATTTGGCATCCGAGCAGTACTTC
CASSFADLASEQYF
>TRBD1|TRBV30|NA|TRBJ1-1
TGTGCCTGGATTGGGCGGACAGGGGGTGGTTTGAACACTGAAGCTTTCTTT
CAWIGRTGGGLNTEAFF
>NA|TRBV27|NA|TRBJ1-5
TGTGCCAGCAGTCCCAACCCGGCGGGGTCTCAGCCCCAGCATTTT
CASSPNPAGSQPQHF
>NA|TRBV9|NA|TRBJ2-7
TGTGCCAGCAGCGTAGGGCCGAGCGGAGGGCGATACGAGCAGTACTTC
CASSVGPSGGRYEQYF
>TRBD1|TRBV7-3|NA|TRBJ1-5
TGTGCCAGCAGCTCCACAGGGGATCAGCCCCAGCATTTT
CASSSTGDQPQHF
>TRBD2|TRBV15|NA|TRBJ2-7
TGTGCCACCAGCAGTCGGACTAGCGGGATCAACGAGCAGTACTTC
CATSSRTSGINEQYF
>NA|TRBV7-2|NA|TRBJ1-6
TGTGCCAGCAGCTTAGCCAGTCCAAGGAATTCACCCCTCCACTTT
CASSLASPRNSPLHF
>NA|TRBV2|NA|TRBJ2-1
TGTGCCAGCAGTGAACTAGCGCAGAATGAGCAGTTCTTC
CASSELAQNEQFF
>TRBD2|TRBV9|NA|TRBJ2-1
TGTGCCAGCAGCGTAGGTAGCGGGGGCGGGGAGCAGTTCTTC
CASSVGSGGGEQFF
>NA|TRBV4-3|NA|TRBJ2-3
TGCGCCAGCAGCCAAGACCGGGACTATACGCAGTATTTT
CASSQDRDYTQYF
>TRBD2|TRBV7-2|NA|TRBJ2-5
TGTGCCAGCAGCTCGTCCTTAGCGGGAGTATTGGAGACCCAGTACTTC
CASSSSLAGVLETQYF
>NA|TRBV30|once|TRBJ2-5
TGTGCCTGGAATACCGGCGGGACCCAGTACTTC
CAWNTGGTQYF
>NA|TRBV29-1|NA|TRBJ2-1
TGCAGCGGGGGGCTAGATTCAAATGAGCAGTTCTTC
CSGGLDSNEQFF
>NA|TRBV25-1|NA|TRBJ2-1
TGTGCCAGCATATGGCCCTACAATGAGCAGTTCTTC
CASIWPYNEQFF
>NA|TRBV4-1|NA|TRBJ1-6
TGCGCCAGCAGCCAAGCGGGGGGGCAAGGTAATTCACCCCTCCACTTT
CASSQAGGQGNSPLHF
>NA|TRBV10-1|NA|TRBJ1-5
TGCGCCAGCGGTGAGGGCAATCAGCCCCAGCATTTT
CASGEGNQPQHF
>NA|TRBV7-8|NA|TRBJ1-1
TGTGCCAGCTCCTATGGGGTTTTCACTGAAGCTTTCTTT
CASSYGVFTEAFF
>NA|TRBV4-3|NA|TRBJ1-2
TGCGCCAGCAGCCAAGAGCGGGGGACTGCGGTCCGCTACACCTTC
CASSQERGTAVRYTF
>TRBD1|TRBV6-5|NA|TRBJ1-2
TGTGCCAGCAGTTTACAGGGGAACTATGGCTACACCTTC
CASSLQGNYGYTF
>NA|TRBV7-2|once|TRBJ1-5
TGTGCCAGCAGCTTAGTACACAGGCAAAATCAGCCCCAGCATTTT
CASSLVHRQNQPQHF
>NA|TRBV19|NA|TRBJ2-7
TGTGCCAGTAGCCCTGCCAGGATACCCTACGAGCAGTACTTC
CASSPARIPYEQYF
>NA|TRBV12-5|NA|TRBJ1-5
TGTGCTAGTGGTTTGGGAGCCCACAATCAGCCCCAGCATTTT
CASGLGAHNQPQHF
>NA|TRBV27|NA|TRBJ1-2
TGTGCCAGCAAACAGGGAGCTAACTATGGCTACACCTTC
CASKQGANYGYTF
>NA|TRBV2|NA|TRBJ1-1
TGTGCCAGCAGGCCATTAGGGGCTCAGAACACTGAAGCTTTCTTT
CASRPLGAQNTEAFF
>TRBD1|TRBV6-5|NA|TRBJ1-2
TGTGCCAGCAGTTATTCCGACAGGGTCTATAATGGCTACACCTTC
CASSYSDRVYNGYTF